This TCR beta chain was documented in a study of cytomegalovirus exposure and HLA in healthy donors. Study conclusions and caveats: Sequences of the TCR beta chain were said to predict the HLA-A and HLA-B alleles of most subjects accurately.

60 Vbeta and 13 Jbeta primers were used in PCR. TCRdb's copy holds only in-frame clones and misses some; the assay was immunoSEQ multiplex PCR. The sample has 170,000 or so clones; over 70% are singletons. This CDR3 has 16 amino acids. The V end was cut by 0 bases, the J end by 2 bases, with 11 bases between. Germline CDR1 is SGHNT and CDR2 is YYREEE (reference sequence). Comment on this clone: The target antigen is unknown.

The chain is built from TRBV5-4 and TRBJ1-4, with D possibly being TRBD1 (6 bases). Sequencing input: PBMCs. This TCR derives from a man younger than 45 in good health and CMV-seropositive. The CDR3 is CASSLDAGATNEKLFF. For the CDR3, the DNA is TGTGCCAGCAGCTTGGACGCGGGGGCTACTAATGAAAAACTGTTTTTT.